This T cell receptor (beta chain) was obtained from a study of siplizumab effects on memory and regulatory T cells. General study points: Unstimulated subsets contained matches for only a minor fraction of alloreactive clones.

The protocol was immunoSEQ multiplex PCR, while the TCRdb copy is restricted to in-frame clones and leaves out a portion. The data hold under 100,000 clones, with roughly 89% observed a single time. As concerns this clone: The antigen remains unidentified.

Trimming removed 5 bases from V and 4 bases from J, with 20 bases in between. From germline, CDR1 is MGHRA and CDR2 YSYEKL. The CDR3 loop spans 17 amino acids. This TCR was recovered from a human donor in good health. Material: Tregs sorted from blood. The chain combines TRBV4-1 with TRBJ2-2; a weak D match, TRBD2 (5 bases). In nucleotides, the CDR3 is TGCGCCAGCAGCGGGTCCCCGGACCCGAGGGCCACCGGGGAGCTGTTTTTT. This codes for CASSGSPDPRATGELFF.